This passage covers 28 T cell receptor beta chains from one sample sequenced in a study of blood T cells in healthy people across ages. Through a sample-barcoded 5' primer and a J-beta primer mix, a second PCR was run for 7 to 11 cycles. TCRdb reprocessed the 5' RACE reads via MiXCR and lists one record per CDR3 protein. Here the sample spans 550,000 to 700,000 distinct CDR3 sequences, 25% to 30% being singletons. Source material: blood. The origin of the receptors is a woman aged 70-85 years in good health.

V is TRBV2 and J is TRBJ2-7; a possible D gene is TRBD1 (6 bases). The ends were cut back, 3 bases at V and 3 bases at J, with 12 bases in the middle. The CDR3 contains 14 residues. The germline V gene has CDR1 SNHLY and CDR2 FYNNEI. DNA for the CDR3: TGTGCCAGCAGTGAGGGGCAGGGGCACTACGAGCAGTACTTC. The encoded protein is CASSEGQGHYEQYF.

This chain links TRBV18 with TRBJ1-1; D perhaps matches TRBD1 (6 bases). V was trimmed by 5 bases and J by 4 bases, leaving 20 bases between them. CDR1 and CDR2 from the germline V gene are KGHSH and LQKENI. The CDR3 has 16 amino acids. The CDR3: CASSVGTPQQGTEAFF. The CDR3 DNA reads TGTGCCAGCTCAGTCGGGACACCTCAGCAGGGCACTGAAGCTTTCTTT.

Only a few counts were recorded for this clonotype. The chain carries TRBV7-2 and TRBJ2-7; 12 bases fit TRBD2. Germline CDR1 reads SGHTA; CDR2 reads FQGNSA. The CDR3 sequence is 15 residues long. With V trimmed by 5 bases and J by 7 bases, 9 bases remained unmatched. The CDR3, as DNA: TGTGCCAGCAGCCCTCGACTAGCGGGGGCGGGGGAGCAGTACTTC. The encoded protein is CASSPRLAGAGEQYF.

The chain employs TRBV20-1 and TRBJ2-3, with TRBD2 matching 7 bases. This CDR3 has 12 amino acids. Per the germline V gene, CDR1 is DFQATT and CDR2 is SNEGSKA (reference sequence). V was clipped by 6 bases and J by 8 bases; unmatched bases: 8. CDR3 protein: CSALTLAGTQYF. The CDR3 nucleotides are TGCAGTGCGCTAACCTTAGCGGGTACGCAGTATTTT.

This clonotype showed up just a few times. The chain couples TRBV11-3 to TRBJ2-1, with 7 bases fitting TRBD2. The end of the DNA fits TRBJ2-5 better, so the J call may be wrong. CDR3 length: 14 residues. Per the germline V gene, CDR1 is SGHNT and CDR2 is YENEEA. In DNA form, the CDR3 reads TGTGCTAGTACCCGAGCGGGGACGCAAGAGACCCAGTACTTC. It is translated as CASTRAGTQETQYF.

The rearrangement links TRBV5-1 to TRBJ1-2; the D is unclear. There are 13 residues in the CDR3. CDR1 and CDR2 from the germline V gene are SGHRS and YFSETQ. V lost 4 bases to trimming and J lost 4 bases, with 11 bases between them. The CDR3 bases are TGCGCCAGCAGCCAAACCGATACCTATGGCTACACCTTC. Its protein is CASSQTDTYGYTF.

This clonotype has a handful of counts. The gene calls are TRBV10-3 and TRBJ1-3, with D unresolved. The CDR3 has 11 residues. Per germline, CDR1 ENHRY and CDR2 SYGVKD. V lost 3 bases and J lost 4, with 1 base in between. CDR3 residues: CAISDGNTIYF. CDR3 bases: TGTGCCATCAGTGACGGAAACACCATATATTTT.

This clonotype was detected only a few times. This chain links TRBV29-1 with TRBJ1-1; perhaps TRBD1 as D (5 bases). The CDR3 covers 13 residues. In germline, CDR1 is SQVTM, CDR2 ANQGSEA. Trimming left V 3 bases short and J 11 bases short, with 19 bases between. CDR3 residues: CSVDSAGRVGAFF. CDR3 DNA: TGCAGCGTTGATTCAGCAGGGCGGGTGGGTGCTTTCTTT. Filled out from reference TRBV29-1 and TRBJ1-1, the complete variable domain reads SAVISQKPSRDICQRGTSLTIQCQVDSQVTMMFWYRQQPGQSLTLIATANQGSEATYESGFVIDKFPISRPNLTFSTLTVSNMSPEDSSIYLCSVDSAGRVGAFFGQGTRLTVV.

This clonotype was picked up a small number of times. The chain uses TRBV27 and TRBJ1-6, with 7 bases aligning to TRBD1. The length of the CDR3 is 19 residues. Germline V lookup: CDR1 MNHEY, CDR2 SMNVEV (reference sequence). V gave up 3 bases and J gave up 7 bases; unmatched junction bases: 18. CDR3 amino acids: CASSFRRQGSRISNSPLHF. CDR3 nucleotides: TGTGCCAGCAGTTTCCGCCGACAGGGCTCCAGAATTTCAAATTCACCCCTCCACTTT.

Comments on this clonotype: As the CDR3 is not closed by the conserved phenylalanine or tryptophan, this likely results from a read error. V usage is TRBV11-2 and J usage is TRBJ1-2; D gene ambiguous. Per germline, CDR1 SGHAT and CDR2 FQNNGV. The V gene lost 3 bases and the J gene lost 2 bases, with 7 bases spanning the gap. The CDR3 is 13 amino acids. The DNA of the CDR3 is TGTGCCAGCAGCTTTATCTCCAACTATGGCTACACCCTC. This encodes CASSFISNYGYTL.

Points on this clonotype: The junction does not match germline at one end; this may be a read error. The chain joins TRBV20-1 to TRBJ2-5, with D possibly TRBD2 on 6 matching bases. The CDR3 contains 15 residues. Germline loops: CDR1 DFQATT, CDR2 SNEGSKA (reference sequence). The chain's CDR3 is CSTRDRGGGQETQYF. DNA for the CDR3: TGCAGTACTAGAGATAGGGGCGGAGGGCAAGAGACCCAGTACTTC.

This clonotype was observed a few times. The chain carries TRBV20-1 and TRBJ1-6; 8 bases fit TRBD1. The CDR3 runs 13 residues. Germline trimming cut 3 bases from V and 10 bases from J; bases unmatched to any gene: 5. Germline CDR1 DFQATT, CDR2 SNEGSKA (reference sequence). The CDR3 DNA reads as TGCAGTGCTAGCGACAGGGGAAGATCACCCCTCCACTTT. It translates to CSASDRGRSPLHF.

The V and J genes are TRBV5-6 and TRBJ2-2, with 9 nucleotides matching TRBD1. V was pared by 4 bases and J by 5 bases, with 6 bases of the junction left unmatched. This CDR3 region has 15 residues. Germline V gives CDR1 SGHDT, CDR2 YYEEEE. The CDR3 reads CASSPQGAQTGELFF. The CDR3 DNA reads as TGTGCCAGCAGCCCACAGGGGGCGCAGACCGGGGAGCTGTTTTTT.

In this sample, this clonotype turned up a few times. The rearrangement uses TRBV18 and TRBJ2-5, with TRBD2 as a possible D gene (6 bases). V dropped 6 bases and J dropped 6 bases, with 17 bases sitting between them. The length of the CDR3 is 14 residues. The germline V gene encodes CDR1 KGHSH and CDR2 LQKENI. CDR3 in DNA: TGTGCCAGCTCTCCCCCGCCGGGGGATAAGACCCAGTACTTC. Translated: CASSPPPGDKTQYF.

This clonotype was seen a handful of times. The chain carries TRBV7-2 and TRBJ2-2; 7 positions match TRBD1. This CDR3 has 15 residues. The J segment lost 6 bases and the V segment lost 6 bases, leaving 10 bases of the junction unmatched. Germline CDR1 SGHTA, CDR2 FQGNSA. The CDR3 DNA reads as TGTGCCAGCAGGGCGGCAGGGGGTATATCCGGGGAGCTGTTTTTT. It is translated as CASRAAGGISGELFF.

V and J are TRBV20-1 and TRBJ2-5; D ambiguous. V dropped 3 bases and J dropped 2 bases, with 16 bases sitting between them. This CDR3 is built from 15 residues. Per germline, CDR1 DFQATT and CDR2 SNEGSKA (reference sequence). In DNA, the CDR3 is TGCAGTGCTAGTGCTACAATAAATAGACAAGAGACCCAGTACTTC. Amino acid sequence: CSASATINRQETQYF.

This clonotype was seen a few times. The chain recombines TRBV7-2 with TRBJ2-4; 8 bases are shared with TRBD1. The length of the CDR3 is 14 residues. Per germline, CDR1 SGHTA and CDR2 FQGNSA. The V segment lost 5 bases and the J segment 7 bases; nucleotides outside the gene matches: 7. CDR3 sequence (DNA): TGTGCCAGCAGCCACTCAGGGGGCGGCAACATTCAGTACTTC. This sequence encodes CASSHSGGGNIQYF.

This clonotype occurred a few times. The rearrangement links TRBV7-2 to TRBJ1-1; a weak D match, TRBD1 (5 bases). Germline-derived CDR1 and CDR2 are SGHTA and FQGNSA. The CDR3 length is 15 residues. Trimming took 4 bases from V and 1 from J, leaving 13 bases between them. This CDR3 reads CASSSQGWENTEAFF. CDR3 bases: TGTGCCAGCAGCTCGCAGGGTTGGGAGAACACTGAAGCTTTCTTT.

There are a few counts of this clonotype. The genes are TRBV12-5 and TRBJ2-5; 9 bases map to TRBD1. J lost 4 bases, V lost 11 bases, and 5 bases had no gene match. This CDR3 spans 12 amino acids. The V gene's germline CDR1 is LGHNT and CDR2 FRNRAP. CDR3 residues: CAPGQGRETQYF. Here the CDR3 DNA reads TGTGCTCCCGGACAGGGGAGAGAGACCCAGTACTTC.

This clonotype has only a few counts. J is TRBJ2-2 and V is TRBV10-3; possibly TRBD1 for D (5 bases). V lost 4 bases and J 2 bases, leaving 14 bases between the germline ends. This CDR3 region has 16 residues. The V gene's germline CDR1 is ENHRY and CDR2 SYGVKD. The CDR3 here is CAISVAGHGNTGELFF. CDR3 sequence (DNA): TGTGCCATCAGTGTGGCCGGACATGGTAACACCGGGGAGCTGTTTTTT.

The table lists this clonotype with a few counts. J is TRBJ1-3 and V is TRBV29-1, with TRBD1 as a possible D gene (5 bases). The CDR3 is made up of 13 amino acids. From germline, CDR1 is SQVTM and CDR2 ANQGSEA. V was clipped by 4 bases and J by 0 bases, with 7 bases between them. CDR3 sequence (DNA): TGCAGCGTTGTCAGGGACTCTGGAAACACCATATATTTT. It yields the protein CSVVRDSGNTIYF.

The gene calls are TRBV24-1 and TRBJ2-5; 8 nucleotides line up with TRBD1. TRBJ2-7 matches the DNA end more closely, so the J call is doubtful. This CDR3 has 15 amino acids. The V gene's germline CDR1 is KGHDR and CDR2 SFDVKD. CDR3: CATSDPQGQENEQYF. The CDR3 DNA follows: TGTGCCACCAGTGATCCCCAGGGACAGGAAAACGAGCAGTACTTC.

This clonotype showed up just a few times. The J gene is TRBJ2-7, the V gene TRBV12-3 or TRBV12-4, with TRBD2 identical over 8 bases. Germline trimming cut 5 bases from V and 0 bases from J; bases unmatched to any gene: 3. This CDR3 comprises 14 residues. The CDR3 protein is CASSPAGGSYEQYF. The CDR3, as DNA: TGTGCCAGCAGTCCTGCGGGGGGCTCCTACGAGCAGTACTTC.

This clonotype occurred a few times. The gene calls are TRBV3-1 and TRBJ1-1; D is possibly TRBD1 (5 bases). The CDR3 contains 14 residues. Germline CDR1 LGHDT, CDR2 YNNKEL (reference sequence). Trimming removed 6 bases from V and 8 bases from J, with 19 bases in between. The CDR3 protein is CASRRRPGQTEAFF. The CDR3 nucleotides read TGTGCCAGCAGGCGCCGTCCAGGGCAAACCGAAGCTTTCTTT.

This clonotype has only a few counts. This CDR3 reads CASSLAGSDTGELFF. DNA of the CDR3: TGCGCCAGCAGCTTGGCCGGGTCGGACACCGGGGAGCTGTTTTTT. The chain combines TRBV5-1 with TRBJ2-2, with D uncertain. CDR1 and CDR2 (germline): SGHRS, YFSETQ. The CDR3 is made up of 15 amino acids. The ends were cut back, 0 bases at V and 3 bases at J, with 9 bases in the middle.

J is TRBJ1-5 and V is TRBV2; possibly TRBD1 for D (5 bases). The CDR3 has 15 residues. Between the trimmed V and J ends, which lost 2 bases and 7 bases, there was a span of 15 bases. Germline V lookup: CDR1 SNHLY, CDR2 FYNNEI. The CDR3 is CASSENPGLGQPQHF. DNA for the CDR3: TGTGCCAGCAGTGAAAACCCAGGGTTGGGGCAGCCCCAGCATTTT.

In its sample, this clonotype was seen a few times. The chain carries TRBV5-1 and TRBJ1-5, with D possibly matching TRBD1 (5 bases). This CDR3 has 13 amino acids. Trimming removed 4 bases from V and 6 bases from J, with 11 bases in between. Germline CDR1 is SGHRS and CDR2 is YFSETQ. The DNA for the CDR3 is TGCGCCAGCAGCCCCGCGAGGGGTCAGCCCCAGCATTTT. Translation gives CASSPARGQPQHF. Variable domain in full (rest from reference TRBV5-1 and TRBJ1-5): KAGVTQTPRYLIKTRGQQVTLSCSPISGHRSVSWYQQTPGQGLQFLFEYFSETQRNKGNFPGRFSGRQFSNSRSEMNVSTLELGDSALYLCASSPARGQPQHFGDGTRLSIL.

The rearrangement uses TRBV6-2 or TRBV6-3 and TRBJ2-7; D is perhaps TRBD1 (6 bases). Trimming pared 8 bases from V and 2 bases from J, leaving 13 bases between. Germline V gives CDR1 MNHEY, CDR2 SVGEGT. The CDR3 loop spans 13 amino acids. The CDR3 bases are TGTGCCAGCGCCCGGCAGGGGACCTACGAGCAGTACTTC. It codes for CASARQGTYEQYF.